These T cell receptor beta chains were read from a single sample in a study of control samples from healthy donors and cancer patients. Sequenced by immunoSEQ multiplex PCR; TCRdb stores in-frame clones only, minus some. The sample holds 120,000 to 150,000 clones, more than 85% seen once. Specimen: blood. All receptors derive from a woman aged 30 to 39 in good health. Both conserved end residues are part of each CDR3.

j_call: TRBJ1-5
cdr3_length: 13
v_call: TRBV12-3/TRBV12-4
cdr3_aa: CASGAGGPQPQHF

j_call: TRBJ2-5
cdr3_length: 15
v_call: TRBV28
cdr3_aa: CASSFRREAQETQYF

j_call: TRBJ1-2
cdr3_length: 13
v_call: TRBV30
cdr3_aa: CAWTRGPNYGYTF

j_call: TRBJ2-2
cdr3_length: 13
v_call: TRBV19
cdr3_aa: CASAREDTGELFF

j_call: TRBJ1-3
cdr3_length: 14
v_call: TRBV30
cdr3_aa: CAWSVHGVGNTIYF

j_call: TRBJ1-2
cdr3_length: 14
v_call: TRBV6-5
cdr3_aa: CASSYSGGGYGYTF

j_call: TRBJ1-3
cdr3_length: 13
v_call: TRBV10-3
cdr3_aa: CAISRVGGNTIYF

j_call: TRBJ2-1
cdr3_length: 16
v_call: TRBV7-2
cdr3_aa: CASSLTALGSYNEQFF

j_call: TRBJ1-5
cdr3_length: 15
v_call: TRBV7-2
cdr3_aa: CASSLIGQSNQPQHF

j_call: TRBJ2-7
cdr3_length: 12
v_call: TRBV3-1/TRBV3-2
cdr3_aa: CASSPFGYEQYF

j_call: TRBJ2-7
cdr3_length: 13
v_call: TRBV7-2
cdr3_aa: CASSRTGSYEQYF

j_call: TRBJ2-1
cdr3_length: 15
v_call: TRBV4-1
cdr3_aa: CASSPGQGAYNEQFF

j_call: TRBJ1-2
cdr3_length: 14
v_call: TRBV25-1
cdr3_aa: CASSELVTGYGYTF

j_call: TRBJ1-5
cdr3_length: 14
v_call: TRBV7-8
cdr3_aa: CASSFQGGNQPQHF

j_call: TRBJ1-1
cdr3_length: 14
v_call: TRBV3-1/TRBV3-2
cdr3_aa: CASSLTGGDTEAFF

j_call: TRBJ2-2
cdr3_length: 17
v_call: TRBV11-2
cdr3_aa: CASSYRSGTRGTGELFF

j_call: TRBJ1-4
cdr3_length: 14
v_call: TRBV19
cdr3_aa: CASSTRGTNEKLFF

j_call: TRBJ1-1
cdr3_length: 13
v_call: TRBV28
cdr3_aa: CASGTGDHTEAFF

j_call: TRBJ1-5
cdr3_length: 15
v_call: TRBV7-8
cdr3_aa: CASSPSGGVNQPQHF

j_call: TRBJ1-2
cdr3_length: 15
v_call: TRBV4-1
cdr3_aa: CASSQADRTYYGYTF

j_call: TRBJ1-1
cdr3_length: 14
v_call: TRBV10-3
cdr3_aa: CANSGTPFPAEAFF

j_call: TRBJ1-5
cdr3_length: 14
v_call: TRBV2
cdr3_aa: CASVRGLSNQPQHF

j_call: TRBJ2-3
cdr3_length: 14
v_call: TRBV5-1
cdr3_aa: CASRGGTSTDTQYF

j_call: TRBJ1-6
cdr3_length: 16
v_call: TRBV4-2
cdr3_aa: CASSQVLTGGNSPLHF

j_call: TRBJ2-6
cdr3_length: 17
v_call: TRBV30
cdr3_aa: CAWTFGTLSSGANVLTF

j_call: TRBJ2-7
cdr3_length: 15
v_call: TRBV3-1/TRBV3-2
cdr3_aa: CASSQGPSGSYEQYF

j_call: TRBJ2-1
cdr3_length: 13
v_call: TRBV30
cdr3_aa: CAWSLAPNNEQFF

j_call: TRBJ2-5
cdr3_length: 17
v_call: TRBV28
cdr3_aa: CASRPFPRFSGIETQYF

j_call: TRBJ1-1
cdr3_length: 15
v_call: TRBV6-5
cdr3_aa: CASSYSGQEPTKAFF

j_call: TRBJ1-2
cdr3_length: 12
v_call: TRBV2
cdr3_aa: CASSAAGYGYTF

j_call: TRBJ1-3
cdr3_length: 15
v_call: TRBV9
cdr3_aa: CASSVGTVAGNTIYF

j_call: TRBJ2-7
cdr3_length: 14
v_call: TRBV6-4
cdr3_aa: CASTRTGCTYEQYF

j_call: TRBJ2-7
cdr3_length: 14
v_call: TRBV7-8
cdr3_aa: CASLIGLGAYEQYF

j_call: TRBJ2-4
cdr3_length: 18
v_call: TRBV28
cdr3_aa: CASSWGLAGGLAKNIQYF

j_call: TRBJ2-1
cdr3_length: 15
v_call: TRBV5-1
cdr3_aa: CASSLPGGAYNEQFF

j_call: TRBJ1-1
cdr3_length: 17
v_call: TRBV18
cdr3_aa: CASSQLTKASPSTEAFF

j_call: TRBJ2-1
cdr3_length: 16
v_call: TRBV7-9
cdr3_aa: CASSFSGRAGYNEQFF

j_call: TRBJ2-7
cdr3_length: 15
v_call: TRBV21-1
cdr3_aa: CASSKVLAGCYEQYF

j_call: TRBJ2-3
cdr3_length: 15
v_call: TRBV15
cdr3_aa: CATHSGGTGSYTQYF

j_call: TRBJ2-1
cdr3_length: 15
v_call: TRBV7-9
cdr3_aa: CASSLTGTGVNEQFF

j_call: TRBJ1-5
cdr3_length: 13
v_call: TRBV28
cdr3_aa: CASSPPRQQPQHF

j_call: TRBJ2-7
cdr3_length: 15
v_call: TRBV6-5
cdr3_aa: CASTQTSGSIYEQYF

j_call: TRBJ2-1
cdr3_length: 20
v_call: TRBV18
cdr3_aa: CASSPPPGAGEFSSYNEQFF

j_call: TRBJ1-1
cdr3_length: 15
v_call: TRBV10-3
cdr3_aa: CAISEMGSTNTEAFF

j_call: TRBJ1-5
cdr3_length: 15
v_call: TRBV18
cdr3_aa: CASSPLPGAQQPQHF

j_call: TRBJ2-2
cdr3_length: 13
v_call: TRBV11-2
cdr3_aa: CASSFMIAGELFF

j_call: TRBJ1-2
cdr3_length: 13
v_call: TRBV7-8
cdr3_aa: CASSLGGGYGYTF